This record covers a single TCR beta chain. The sample comes from a study of cytomegalovirus exposure and HLA in healthy donors. PCR was performed using 60 Vbeta and 13 Jbeta primers. The method was immunoSEQ multiplex PCR; TCRdb's version includes in-frame clones alone and lacks a portion of them. The sample consists of approximately 99,000 clones, around 73% of them appearing once. While unrecorded immune exposures were likely, the donors were nominally healthy when sampled. Trimming at V came to 5 bases and at J to 6 bases, leaving 10 bases not matched to a gene. Germline CDR1 reads SEHNR; CDR2 reads FQNEAQ (reference sequence). The CDR3 covers 15 residues.

The specimen sequenced was PBMCs. J is TRBJ1-5 and V is TRBV7-9; 7 bases align to TRBD1. This clonotype was obtained from a man in his forties or fifties in good health and CMV-seronegative. The CDR3 here is CASSEGQFTGQPQHF. CDR3 coding DNA: TGTGCCAGCAGCGAGGGACAGTTTACGGGTCAGCCCCAGCATTTT. Full variable domain (rest looked up from reference TRBV7-9 and TRBJ1-5): DTGVSQNPRHKITKRGQNVTFRCDPISEHNRLYWYRQTLGQGPEFLTYFQNEAQLEKSRLLSDRFSAERPKGSFSTLEIQRTEQGDSAMYLCASSEGQFTGQPQHFGDGTRLSIL.